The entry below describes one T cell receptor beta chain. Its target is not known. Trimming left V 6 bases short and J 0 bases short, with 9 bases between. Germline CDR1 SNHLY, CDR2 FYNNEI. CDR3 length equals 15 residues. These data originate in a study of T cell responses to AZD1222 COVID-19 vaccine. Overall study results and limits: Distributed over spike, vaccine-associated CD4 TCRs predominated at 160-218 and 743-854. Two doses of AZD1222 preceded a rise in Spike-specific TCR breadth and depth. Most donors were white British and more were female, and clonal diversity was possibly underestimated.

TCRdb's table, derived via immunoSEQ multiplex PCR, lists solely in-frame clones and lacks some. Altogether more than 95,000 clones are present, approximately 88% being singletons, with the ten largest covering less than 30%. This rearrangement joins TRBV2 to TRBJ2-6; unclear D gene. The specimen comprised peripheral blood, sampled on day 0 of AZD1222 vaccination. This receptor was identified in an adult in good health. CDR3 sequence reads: CASSIASSGANVLTF. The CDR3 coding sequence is TGTGCCAGCAGCATCGCCAGCTCTGGGGCCAACGTCCTGACTTTC.